The 2 T cell receptor beta chains presented below share a single source sample, sequenced in a study of T cell responses to AZD1222 COVID-19 vaccine. Some clones are missing from TCRdb's copy, which holds only in-frame ones; the method was immunoSEQ multiplex PCR. The sample lists roughly 170,000 clones; around 87% were seen once. The specimen was peripheral blood, collected on day 0 of AZD1222 vaccination. These receptors originate from an adult in good health.

The genes are TRBV30 and TRBJ2-2, with a weak D call TRBD1 (6 bases). The germline V gene encodes CDR1 GTSNPN and CDR2 SVGIG (reference sequence). V shed 8 bases and J shed 5 bases, with 12 bases lying between them. This CDR3 has 12 amino acids. The CDR3 coding sequence is TGTGCCGGCACAGGGAGTACCGGGGAGCTGTTTTTT. It encodes CAGTGSTGELFF.

The J gene is TRBJ1-1, the V gene TRBV28; 8 nucleotides match TRBD1. This CDR3 has 15 amino acids. CDR1 and CDR2 (germline): MDHEN, SYDVKM. Trimming cost V 3 bases and J 0 bases; bases outside gene matches: 3. The CDR3 sequence: CASSFRQGLNTEAFF. The CDR3 bases are TGTGCCAGCAGTTTCCGACAGGGGCTGAACACTGAAGCTTTCTTT.